This T cell receptor (beta chain) appears in the sequencing data of a study of T cell changes during pregnancy in multiple sclerosis. The ends were cut back, 1 base at V and 2 bases at J, with 5 bases in the middle. Germline CDR1 reads MNHEY; CDR2 reads SMNVEV (reference sequence). This CDR3 comprises 13 residues. Sequencing was performed with immunoSEQ multiplex PCR; in TCRdb, only in-frame clones are kept and a portion is missing. The sample records 45,000 or so clones, more than 90% being singletons. The material sequenced was CD8+ T cells from peripheral blood mononuclear cells, taken after pregnancy. The chain employs TRBV27 and TRBJ1-1; D is unresolved. This TCR came from a female donor with multiple sclerosis, enrolled in a pregnancy study. The CDR3 DNA is TGTGCCAGCAGTTTATTAGAAAACACTGAAGCTTTCTTT. Its translation is CASSLLENTEAFF.